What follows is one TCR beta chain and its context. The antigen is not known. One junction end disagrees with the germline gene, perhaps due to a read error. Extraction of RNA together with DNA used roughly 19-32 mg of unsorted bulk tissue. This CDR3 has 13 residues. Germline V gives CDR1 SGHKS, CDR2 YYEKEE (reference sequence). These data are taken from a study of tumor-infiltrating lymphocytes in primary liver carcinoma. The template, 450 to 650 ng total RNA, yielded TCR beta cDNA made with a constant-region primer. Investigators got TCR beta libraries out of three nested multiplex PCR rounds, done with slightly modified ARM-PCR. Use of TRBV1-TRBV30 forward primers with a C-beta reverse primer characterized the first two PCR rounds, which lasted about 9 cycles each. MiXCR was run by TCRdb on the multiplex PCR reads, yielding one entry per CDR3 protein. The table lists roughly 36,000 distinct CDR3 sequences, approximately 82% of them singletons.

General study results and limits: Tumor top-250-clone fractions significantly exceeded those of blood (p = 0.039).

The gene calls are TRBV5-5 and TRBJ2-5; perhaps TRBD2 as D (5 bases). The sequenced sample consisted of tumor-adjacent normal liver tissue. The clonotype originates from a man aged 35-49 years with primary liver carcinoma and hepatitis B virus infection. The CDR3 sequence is CASSPSAGETQYF. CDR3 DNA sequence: TGTGCCAGCAGCCCCAGTGCGGGCGAGACTCAGTACTTC.